The rows below give T cell receptor beta chains drawn from one sample of a study of technical replicates of blood from several donors. Some clones are missing from TCRdb's copy, which holds only in-frame ones; the method was immunoSEQ multiplex PCR. The sample shows about 97,000 clones, about 95% of them seen only once. Specimen: T cells isolated from PBMCs. All receptors come from a human donor in good health. Each CDR3 is given with its conserved first and last residue. D genes are given only for firm matches.

j_call	v_call	cdr3_length	d_call	cdr3_aa	cdr3_nt
TRBJ1-3	TRBV6-5	15	TRBD1	CASSLGTATGNTIYF	TGTGCCAGCAGTCTCGGGACAGCAACTGGAAACACCATATATTTT
TRBJ1-2	TRBV10-3	14	NA	CAISVPGQFYGYTF	TGTGCCATCAGTGTGCCCGGACAATTCTATGGCTACACCTTC
TRBJ1-5	TRBV7-9	14	TRBD1	CASSAQGGNQPQHF	TGTGCCAGCAGCGCACAGGGGGGGAATCAGCCCCAGCATTTT
TRBJ2-7	TRBV6-1	12	NA	CASSESGYEQYF	TGTGCCAGCAGTGAATCGGGCTACGAGCAGTACTTC
TRBJ1-5	TRBV19	15	NA	CASTDEGYSNQPQHF	TGTGCCAGTACTGACGAGGGTTATAGCAATCAGCCCCAGCATTTT
TRBJ2-2	TRBV19	16	NA	CASLPPTGGDTGELFF	TGTGCCTCCCTGCCCCCGACAGGCGGAGACACCGGGGAGCTGTTTTTT
TRBJ2-3	TRBV7-2	15	TRBD2	CASSQTSGRADTQYF	TGTGCCAGCAGCCAAACTAGCGGGAGGGCAGATACGCAGTATTTT
TRBJ2-7	TRBV15	17	TRBD2	CATSRDYGGTRTYEQYF	TGTGCCACCAGCAGAGATTATGGAGGGACTAGGACCTACGAGCAGTACTTC
TRBJ1-5	TRBV5-6	14	NA	CASSPNPELEPQHF	TGTGCCAGCAGCCCGAACCCGGAGTTGGAGCCCCAGCATTTT
TRBJ2-5	TRBV9	14	NA	CASSGGGPRETQYF	TGTGCCAGCAGCGGGGGGGGGCCTCGGGAGACCCAGTACTTC
TRBJ2-7	TRBV5-1	14	TRBD1	CASSEGTGSYEQYF	TGCGCCAGCAGCGAAGGGACAGGGTCCTACGAGCAGTACTTC
TRBJ2-3	TRBV9	16	TRBD1	CASSIQTGFGTDTQYF	TGTGCCAGCAGCATCCAGACAGGGTTTGGCACAGATACGCAGTATTTT
TRBJ2-3	TRBV7-8	14	NA	CASSLVLDTDTQYF	TGTGCCAGCAGCTTAGTCCTAGATACAGATACGCAGTATTTT
TRBJ1-6	TRBV10-3	16	NA	CAISEKEGPRSSPLHF	TGTGCCATCAGTGAGAAGGAGGGGCCTAGGAGTTCACCCCTCCACTTT
TRBJ2-5	TRBV11-2	14	TRBD2	CASSPGLVGETQYF	TGTGCCAGCAGCCCGGGACTAGTTGGGGAGACCCAGTACTTC
TRBJ2-7	TRBV10-3	15	TRBD1	CAISERTGGPGEQYF	TGTGCCATCAGTGAACGAACAGGGGGTCCTGGAGAGCAGTACTTC
TRBJ1-2	TRBV29-1	14	NA	CSVKLGTTTYGYTF	TGCAGCGTCAAGCTGGGGACTACTACCTATGGCTACACCTTC
TRBJ1-1	TRBV30	12	NA	CAWSVLHTEAFF	TGTGCCTGGAGTGTACTACACACTGAAGCTTTCTTT
TRBJ2-7	TRBV7-2	17	TRBD2	CASSYGREMVLVGEQYF	TGTGCCAGCAGCTACGGGAGGGAGATGGTTCTAGTAGGCGAGCAGTACTTC
TRBJ2-7	TRBV21-1	17	NA	CASSAPEGQASSYEQYF	TGTGCCAGCAGCGCCCCAGAGGGACAGGCTTCCTCCTACGAGCAGTACTTC
TRBJ1-1	TRBV7-8	15	NA	CASSLGGFVDTEAFF	TGTGCCAGCAGCCTCGGGGGATTCGTGGACACTGAAGCTTTCTTT
TRBJ2-4	TRBV6-5	16	NA	CASSYSAGRNKNIQYF	TGTGCCAGCAGTTACTCGGCTGGGAGAAATAAAAACATTCAGTACTTC
TRBJ2-7	TRBV5-5	15	NA	CASSLMAGPVGEQYF	TGTGCCAGCAGCTTGATGGCGGGGCCGGTGGGCGAGCAGTACTTC
TRBJ1-5	TRBV7-2	16	NA	CASSLVAGALGQPQHF	TGTGCCAGCAGCTTAGTGGCGGGCGCGTTAGGTCAGCCCCAGCATTTT
TRBJ2-1	TRBV11-3	14	NA	CASSLDSSYNEQFF	TGTGCCAGCAGCTTAGATAGCTCCTACAATGAGCAGTTCTTC
TRBJ2-7	TRBV27	12	NA	CASRAVPNEQYF	TGTGCCAGCAGGGCGGTTCCCAACGAGCAGTACTTC
TRBJ2-7	TRBV10-3	18	TRBD2	CAISGPGGGGPNYYEQYF	TGTGCCATCAGTGGGCCGGGCGGGGGTGGACCGAACTACTACGAGCAGTACTTC
TRBJ2-6	TRBV5-4	16	TRBD1	CASSSKGAGGANVLTF	TGTGCCAGCAGCTCCAAGGGGGCCGGCGGGGCCAACGTCCTGACTTTC
TRBJ2-7	TRBV11-2	14	TRBD2	CASSRAGGSYEQYF	TGTGCCAGCAGTCGAGCGGGAGGCAGCTACGAGCAGTACTTC
TRBJ2-1	TRBV7-7	15	TRBD1	CASSFGQGSYNEQFF	TGTGCTAGCAGCTTCGGACAGGGGTCGTACAATGAGCAGTTCTTC
TRBJ1-1	TRBV4-1	18	TRBD1	CASSQGRTGGLFGTEAFF	TGCGCCAGCAGCCAAGGTCGGACAGGGGGCTTATTCGGGACTGAAGCTTTCTTT
TRBJ1-2	TRBV19	13	NA	CASSIVAGEGYTF	TGTGCCAGTAGTATAGTTGCCGGGGAGGGGTACACCTTC
TRBJ2-2	TRBV7-3	16	TRBD2	CASSLGLAGAAGELFF	TGTGCCAGCAGCTTGGGACTAGCGGGGGCTGCCGGGGAGCTGTTTTTT
TRBJ2-2	TRBV29-1	12	TRBD1	CSVDRGNGELFF	TGCAGCGTGGACAGGGGGAACGGGGAGCTGTTTTTT
TRBJ2-7	TRBV5-1	14	TRBD2	CASSSRTSEEEQYF	TGCGCCAGCAGCTCCAGGACTAGCGAGGAGGAGCAGTACTTC
TRBJ2-7	TRBV28	14	NA	CASSLEGGAGEQYF	TGTGCCAGCAGTTTAGAAGGGGGCGCGGGGGAGCAGTACTTC
TRBJ2-1	TRBV9	16	TRBD2	CASSALAGGTLNEQFF	TGTGCCAGCAGCGCCCTAGCGGGAGGGACCTTAAATGAGCAGTTCTTC
TRBJ1-1	TRBV5-1	15	NA	CASSLDPAGSSEAFF	TGCGCCAGCAGCTTGGATCCGGCGGGGTCGAGTGAAGCTTTCTTT
TRBJ1-5	TRBV19	14	TRBD1	CASSSRGRNQPQHF	TGTGCCAGTAGTAGCAGGGGGCGAAATCAGCCCCAGCATTTT
TRBJ2-5	TRBV9	15	TRBD2	CASSPTSGGQETQYF	TGTGCCAGCAGCCCGACTAGCGGGGGCCAAGAGACCCAGTACTTC